This entry describes one T cell receptor (beta chain). PCR amplification relied on 60 Vbeta primers (plus 13 Jbeta primers). Assay used: immunoSEQ multiplex PCR; TCRdb lists only in-frame clones, some missing. Among 200,000 to 300,000 clones listed, around 80% were seen once. Germline CDR1 and CDR2: GTSNPN and SVGIG (reference sequence). The CDR3 is 17 amino acids. With V trimmed by 3 bases and J by 3 bases, 17 bases remained unmatched. The sample is drawn from a study of cytomegalovirus exposure and HLA in healthy donors. The rearrangement uses TRBV30 and TRBJ2-7; 7 nucleotides match TRBD1. The sequence came from a boy aged 10-17 years in good health and CMV-seronegative. Sequencing was performed on PBMCs. The CDR3 reads CAWSLKGVRDRYYEQYF. As DNA, the CDR3 is TGTGCCTGGAGCCTAAAAGGTGTAAGGGACAGATACTACGAGCAGTACTTC.